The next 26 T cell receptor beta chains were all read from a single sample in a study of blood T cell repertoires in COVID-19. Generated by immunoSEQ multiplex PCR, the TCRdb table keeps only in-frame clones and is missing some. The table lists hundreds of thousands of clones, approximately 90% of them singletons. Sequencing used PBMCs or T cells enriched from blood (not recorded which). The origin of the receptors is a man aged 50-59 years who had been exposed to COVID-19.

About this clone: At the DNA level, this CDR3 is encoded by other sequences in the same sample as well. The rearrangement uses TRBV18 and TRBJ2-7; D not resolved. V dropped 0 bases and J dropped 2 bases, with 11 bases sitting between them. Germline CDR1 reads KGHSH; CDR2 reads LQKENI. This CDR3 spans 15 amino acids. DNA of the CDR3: TGTGCCAGCTCACCACCGAGCCTACCAACCTACGAGCAGTACTTC. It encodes CASSPPSLPTYEQYF.

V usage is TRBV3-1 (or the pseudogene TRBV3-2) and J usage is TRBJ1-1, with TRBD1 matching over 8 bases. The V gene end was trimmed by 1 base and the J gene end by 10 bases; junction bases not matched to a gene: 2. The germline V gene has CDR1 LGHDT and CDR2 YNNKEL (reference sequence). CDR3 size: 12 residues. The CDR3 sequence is CASSQGGTGAFF. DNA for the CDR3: TGTGCCAGCAGCCAAGGAGGGACAGGAGCTTTCTTT.

This CDR3 reads CASTEGVIYTF. Written as DNA, the CDR3 is TGTGCCAGCACCGAGGGAGTTATCTACACCTTC. V and J are TRBV2 and TRBJ1-2; no definite D call. This CDR3 has 11 amino acids. Germline V gene data show CDR1 as SNHLY and CDR2 as FYNNEI. The V end was cut by 7 bases, the J end by 10 bases, with 13 bases between.

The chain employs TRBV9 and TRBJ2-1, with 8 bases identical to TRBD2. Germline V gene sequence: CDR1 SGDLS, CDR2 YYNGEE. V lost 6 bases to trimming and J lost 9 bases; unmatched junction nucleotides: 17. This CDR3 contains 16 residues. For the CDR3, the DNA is TGTGCCAGCACCACCCCAGGGAGAGCGGGGGAGGGTGAGCAGTTCTTC. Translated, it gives CASTTPGRAGEGEQFF.

The CDR3 is CASSPNSGSYNEQFF. The CDR3 DNA follows: TGTGCCAGCTCACCAAATAGCGGTTCCTACAATGAGCAGTTCTTC. V gene TRBV18 combines with J gene TRBJ2-1; D might be TRBD2 (6 bases). V lost 2 bases, J lost 1 base, and 9 bases lay in between. Germline-derived CDR1 and CDR2 are KGHSH and LQKENI. This CDR3 region has 15 residues.

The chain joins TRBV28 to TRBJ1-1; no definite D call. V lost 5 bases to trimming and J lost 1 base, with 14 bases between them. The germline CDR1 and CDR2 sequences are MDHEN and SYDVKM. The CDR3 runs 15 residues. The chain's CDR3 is CASSPYTLGNTEAFF. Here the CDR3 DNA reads TGTGCCAGCAGTCCCTACACACTAGGGAACACTGAAGCTTTCTTT.

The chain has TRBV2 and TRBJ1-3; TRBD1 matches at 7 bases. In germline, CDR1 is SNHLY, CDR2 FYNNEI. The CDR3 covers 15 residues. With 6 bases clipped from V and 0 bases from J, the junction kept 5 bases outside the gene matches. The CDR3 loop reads CASRGQALSGNTIYF. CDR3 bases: TGTGCCAGCAGAGGACAGGCCCTCTCTGGAAACACCATATATTTT.

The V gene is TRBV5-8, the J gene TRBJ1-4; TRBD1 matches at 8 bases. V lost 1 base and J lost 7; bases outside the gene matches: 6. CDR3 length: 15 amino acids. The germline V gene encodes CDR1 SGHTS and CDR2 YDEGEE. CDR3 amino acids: CASSLMGRGPEKLFF. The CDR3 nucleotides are TGTGCCAGCAGCTTGATGGGCAGGGGGCCTGAAAAACTGTTTTTT.

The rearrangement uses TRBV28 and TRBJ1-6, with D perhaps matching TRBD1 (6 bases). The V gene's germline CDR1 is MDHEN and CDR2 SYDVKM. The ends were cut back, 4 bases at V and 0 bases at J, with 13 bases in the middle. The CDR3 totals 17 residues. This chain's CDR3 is CASSSASGDSYNSPLHF. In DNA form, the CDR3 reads TGTGCCAGCAGTTCAGCCTCAGGGGACTCCTATAATTCACCCCTCCACTTT.

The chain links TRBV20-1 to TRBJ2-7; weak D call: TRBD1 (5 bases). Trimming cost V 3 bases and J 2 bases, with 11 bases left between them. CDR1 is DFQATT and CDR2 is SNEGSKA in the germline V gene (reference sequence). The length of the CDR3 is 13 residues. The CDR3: CSASQGRTYEQYF. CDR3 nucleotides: TGCAGTGCTAGTCAGGGCAGAACCTACGAGCAGTACTTC.

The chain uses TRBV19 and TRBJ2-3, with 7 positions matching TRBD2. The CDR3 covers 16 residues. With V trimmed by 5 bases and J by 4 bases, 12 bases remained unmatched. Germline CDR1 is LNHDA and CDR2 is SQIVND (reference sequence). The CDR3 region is CASSHLAGDGADTQYF. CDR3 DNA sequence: TGTGCCAGTAGTCATTTGGCGGGGGATGGTGCAGATACGCAGTATTTT.

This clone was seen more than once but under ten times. CDR3 coding DNA: TGTGCCAGCAGCTATCAGGGTTCGTGGGAGACCCAGTACTTC. Protein sequence: CASSYQGSWETQYF. J is TRBJ2-5 and V is TRBV5-6; weak D call: TRBD1 (5 bases). CDR3 length equals 14 residues. V was shortened by 3 bases and J by 5 bases, with 14 bases between the two germline ends. Germline values: CDR1 SGHDT, CDR2 YYEEEE.

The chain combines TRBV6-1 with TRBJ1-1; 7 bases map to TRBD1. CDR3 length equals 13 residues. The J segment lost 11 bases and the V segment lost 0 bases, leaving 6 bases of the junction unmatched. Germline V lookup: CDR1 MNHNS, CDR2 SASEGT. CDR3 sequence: CASSEAPTGVAFF. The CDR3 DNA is TGTGCCAGCAGTGAAGCCCCCACAGGGGTTGCTTTCTTT.

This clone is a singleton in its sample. This CDR3 is CASSLLAGSTDTQYF. The CDR3, as DNA: TGTGCCAGCAGTTTACTAGCGGGGAGCACAGATACGCAGTATTTT. This rearrangement joins TRBV28 to TRBJ2-3; the match to TRBD2 covers 9 bases. The V gene's germline CDR1 is MDHEN and CDR2 SYDVKM. With V trimmed by 2 bases and J by 0 bases, 0 bases remained unmatched. The CDR3 extends over 15 amino acids.

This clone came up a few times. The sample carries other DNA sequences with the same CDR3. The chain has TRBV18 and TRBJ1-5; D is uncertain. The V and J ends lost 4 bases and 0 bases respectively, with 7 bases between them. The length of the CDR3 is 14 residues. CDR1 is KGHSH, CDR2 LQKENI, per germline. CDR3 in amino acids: CASSLLDSNQPQHF. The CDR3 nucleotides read TGTGCCAGCTCACTCCTAGATAGCAATCAGCCCCAGCATTTT.

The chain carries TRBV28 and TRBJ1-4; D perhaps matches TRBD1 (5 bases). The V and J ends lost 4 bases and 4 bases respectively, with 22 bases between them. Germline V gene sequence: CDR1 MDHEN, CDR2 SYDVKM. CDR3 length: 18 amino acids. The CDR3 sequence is CASSSLGVWGDHNEKLFF. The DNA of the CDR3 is TGTGCCAGCAGTTCCCTTGGCGTATGGGGGGACCATAATGAAAAACTGTTTTTT.

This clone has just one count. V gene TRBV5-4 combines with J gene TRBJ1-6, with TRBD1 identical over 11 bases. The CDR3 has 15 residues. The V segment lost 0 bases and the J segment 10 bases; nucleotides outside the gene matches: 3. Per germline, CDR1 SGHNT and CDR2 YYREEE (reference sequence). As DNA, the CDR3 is TGTGCCAGCAGCTTGGGGGACAGGGGGGCATCACCCCTCCACTTT. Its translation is CASSLGDRGASPLHF.

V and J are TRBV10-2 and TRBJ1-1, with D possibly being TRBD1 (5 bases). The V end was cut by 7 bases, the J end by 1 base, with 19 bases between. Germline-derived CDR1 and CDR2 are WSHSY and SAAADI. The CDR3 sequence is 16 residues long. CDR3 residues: CASNFVKQEKNTEAFF. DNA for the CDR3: TGCGCCAGCAATTTCGTCAAACAGGAAAAGAACACTGAAGCTTTCTTT.

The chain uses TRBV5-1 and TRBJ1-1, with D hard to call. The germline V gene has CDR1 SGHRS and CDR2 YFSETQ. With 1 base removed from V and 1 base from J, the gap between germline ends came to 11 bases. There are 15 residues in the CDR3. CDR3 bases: TGCGCCAGCAGCTTGTTTCTGACACAGAACACTGAAGCTTTCTTT. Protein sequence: CASSLFLTQNTEAFF.

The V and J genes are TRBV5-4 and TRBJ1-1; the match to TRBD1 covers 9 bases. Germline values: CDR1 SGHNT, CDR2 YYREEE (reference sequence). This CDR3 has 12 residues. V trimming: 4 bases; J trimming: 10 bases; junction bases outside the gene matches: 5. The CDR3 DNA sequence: TGTGCCAGCAGCCTGGGACAGGGTAGAGCTTTCTTT. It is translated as CASSLGQGRAFF.

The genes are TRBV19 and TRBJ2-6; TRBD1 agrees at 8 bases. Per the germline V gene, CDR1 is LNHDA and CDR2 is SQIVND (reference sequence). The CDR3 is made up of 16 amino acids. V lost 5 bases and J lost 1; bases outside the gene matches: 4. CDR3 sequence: CASSVGQGSGANVLTF. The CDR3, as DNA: TGTGCCAGTAGTGTCGGACAGGGATCTGGGGCCAACGTCCTGACTTTC.

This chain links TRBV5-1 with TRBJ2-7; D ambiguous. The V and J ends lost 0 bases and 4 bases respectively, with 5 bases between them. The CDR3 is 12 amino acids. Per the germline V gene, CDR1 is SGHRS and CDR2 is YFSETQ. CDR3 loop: CASSLGQYEQYF. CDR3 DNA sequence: TGCGCCAGCAGCTTGGGGCAGTACGAGCAGTACTTC. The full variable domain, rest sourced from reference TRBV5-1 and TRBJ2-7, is KAGVTQTPRYLIKTRGQQVTLSCSPISGHRSVSWYQQTPGQGLQFLFEYFSETQRNKGNFPGRFSGRQFSNSRSEMNVSTLELGDSALYLCASSLGQYEQYFGPGTRLTVT.

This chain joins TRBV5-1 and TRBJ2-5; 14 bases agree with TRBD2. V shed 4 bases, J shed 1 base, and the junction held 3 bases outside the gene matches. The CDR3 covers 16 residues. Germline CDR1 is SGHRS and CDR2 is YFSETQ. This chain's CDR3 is CASSPGLAGVQETQYF. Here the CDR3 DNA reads TGCGCCAGCAGCCCGGGACTAGCGGGAGTCCAAGAGACCCAGTACTTC.

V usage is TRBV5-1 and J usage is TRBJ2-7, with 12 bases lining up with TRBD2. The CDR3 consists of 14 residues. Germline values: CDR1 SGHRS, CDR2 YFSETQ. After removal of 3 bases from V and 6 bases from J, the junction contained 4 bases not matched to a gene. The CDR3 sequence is CASSSLAGGPEQYV. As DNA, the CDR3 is TGCGCCAGCAGCTCGCTAGCGGGAGGGCCCGAGCAGTACGTC.

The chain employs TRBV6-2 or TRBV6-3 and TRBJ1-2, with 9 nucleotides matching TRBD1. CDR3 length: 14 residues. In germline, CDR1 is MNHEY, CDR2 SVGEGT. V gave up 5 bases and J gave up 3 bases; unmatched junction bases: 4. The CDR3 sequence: CASSTRTGDYGYTF. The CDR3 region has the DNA TGTGCCAGCAGTACCCGGACAGGGGACTATGGCTACACCTTC.

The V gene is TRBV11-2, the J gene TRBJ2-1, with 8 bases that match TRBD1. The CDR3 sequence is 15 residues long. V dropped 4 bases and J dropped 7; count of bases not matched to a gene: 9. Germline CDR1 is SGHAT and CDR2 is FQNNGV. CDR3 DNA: TGTGCCAGCAGCTGGACGGGACAGGTTGGGAATGAGCAGTTCTTC. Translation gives CASSWTGQVGNEQFF. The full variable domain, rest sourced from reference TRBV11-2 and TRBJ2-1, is EAGVAQSPRYKIIEKRQSVAFWCNPISGHATLYWYQQILGQGPKLLIQFQNNGVVDDSQLPKDRFSAERLKGVDSTLKIQPAKLEDSAVYLCASSWTGQVGNEQFFGPGTRLTVL.